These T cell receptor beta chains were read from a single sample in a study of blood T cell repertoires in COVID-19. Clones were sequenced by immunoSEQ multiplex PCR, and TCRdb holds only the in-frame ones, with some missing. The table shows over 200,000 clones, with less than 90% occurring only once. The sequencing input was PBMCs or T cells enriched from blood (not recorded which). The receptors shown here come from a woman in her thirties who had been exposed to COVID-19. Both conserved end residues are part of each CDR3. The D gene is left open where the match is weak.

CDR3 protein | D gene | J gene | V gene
CASSLSSGFNEQFF | NA | TRBJ2-1 | TRBV27
CSASKGGTGELFF | NA | TRBJ2-2 | TRBV20-1
CASQISRETEAFF | NA | TRBJ1-1 | TRBV5-1
CATYGRDRTYNEQFF | NA | TRBJ2-1 | TRBV2
CASSQDSRKLFF | NA | TRBJ1-4 | TRBV5-1
CASSSRDRDYYGYTF | TRBD1 | TRBJ1-2 | TRBV28
CASSLRRGQNVYSNQPQHF | NA | TRBJ1-5 | TRBV21-1
CASSPVWASGGDLREQYF | TRBD2 | TRBJ2-7 | TRBV11-3
CASSQQGNTEAFF | NA | TRBJ1-1 | TRBV3-1/TRBV3-2
CAISVGGYYNEQFF | TRBD2 | TRBJ2-1 | TRBV10-3
CASSLAPGSPLQETQYF | NA | TRBJ2-5 | TRBV7-8
CASSVRGDYRTVGGGYTF | NA | TRBJ1-2 | TRBV2
CASMDRRDQPQHF | NA | TRBJ1-5 | TRBV19
CASSQHGQILTEAFF | NA | TRBJ1-1 | TRBV14
CASSVGGLASDTQYF | TRBD2 | TRBJ2-3 | TRBV9
CATSGGGEETQYF | TRBD2 | TRBJ2-5 | TRBV24-1
CASSLMGQENEKLFF | TRBD1 | TRBJ1-4 | TRBV7-9
CASSTSASSGTQYF | TRBD2 | TRBJ2-3 | TRBV7-3
CASSLSYDSRFGYGYTF | NA | TRBJ1-2 | TRBV5-5
CAISDWEGLNTEAFF | NA | TRBJ1-1 | TRBV10-3
CASSQPGQGDGNEQFF | TRBD1 | TRBJ2-1 | TRBV4-2
CATSDLTGGTGELFF | TRBD1 | TRBJ2-2 | TRBV24-1
CASSLRRAQASTTNEKLFF | NA | TRBJ1-4 | TRBV7-8
CASSPTGFDEKLFF | TRBD1 | TRBJ1-4 | TRBV18
CAWSVGQGSNQPQHF | TRBD1 | TRBJ1-5 | TRBV30
CASSFGPRGEPEAFF | NA | TRBJ1-1 | TRBV6-6
CASGGQTEAFF | TRBD1 | TRBJ1-1 | TRBV12-3/TRBV12-4
CASSLFTSGGTYEQYF | TRBD2 | TRBJ2-7 | TRBV11-3
CASSRGGQSGRSSYNEQFF | NA | TRBJ2-1 | TRBV5-8
CASPSLRQDTQYF | NA | TRBJ2-3 | TRBV12-3/TRBV12-4
CASSPDRGLLYTIYF | TRBD1 | TRBJ1-3 | TRBV6-5
CASSAIAGGHKDTQYF | TRBD2 | TRBJ2-3 | TRBV6-4
CASSARELSPLHF | NA | TRBJ1-6 | TRBV27
CASSPSGGAYNEQFF | TRBD2 | TRBJ2-1 | TRBV7-6
CATSQGAGGYTF | TRBD1 | TRBJ1-2 | TRBV2
CASSHQTGTGGSLANEKLFF | TRBD1 | TRBJ1-4 | TRBV23-1
CAWSDPGQGFNEQFF | TRBD1 | TRBJ2-1 | TRBV30
CASSRGDVGGVTEAFF | TRBD1 | TRBJ1-1 | TRBV5-1